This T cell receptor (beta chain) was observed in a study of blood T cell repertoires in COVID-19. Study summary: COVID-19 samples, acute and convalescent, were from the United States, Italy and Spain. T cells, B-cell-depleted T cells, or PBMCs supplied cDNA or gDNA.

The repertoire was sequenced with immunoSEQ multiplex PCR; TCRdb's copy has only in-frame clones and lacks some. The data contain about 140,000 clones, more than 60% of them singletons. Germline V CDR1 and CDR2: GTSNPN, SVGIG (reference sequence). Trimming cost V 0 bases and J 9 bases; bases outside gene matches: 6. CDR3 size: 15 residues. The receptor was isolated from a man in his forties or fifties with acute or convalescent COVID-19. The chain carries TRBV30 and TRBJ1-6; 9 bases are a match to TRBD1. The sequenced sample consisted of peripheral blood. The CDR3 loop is CAWSVPGQGTSPLHF. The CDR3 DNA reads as TGTGCCTGGAGTGTTCCGGGACAGGGAACTTCACCCCTCCACTTT.